This T cell receptor beta chain was profiled in a study of somatic mutations in cytotoxic T cells in rheumatoid arthritis. Study in general: Among the T-cell populations stained with V beta antibodies, some were separated by flow sorting at nearly 100% purity, including V beta1+ cells whose TCRB was sequenced.

This clone was seen just once. Its target is not known. General study points: The modest underrepresentation of TRBV07 observed in rheumatoid arthritis patients was not subjected to multiple-comparison adjustment. Unidentified antigens were the targets of the expanded CD8+ clones. No age-related increase in CD8+ clonality was seen in healthy controls, but one was seen in rheumatoid arthritis patients.

The CDR3 length is 15 residues. The ends were cut back, 2 bases at V and 4 bases at J, with 13 bases in the middle. Germline values: CDR1 SGDLS, CDR2 YYNGEE. TCRdb's copy holds only in-frame clones and misses some; the assay was immunoSEQ multiplex PCR. The sample consists of about 20,000 clones, about 90% of them appearing once. The sequence was obtained from a man in his forties or fifties in good health. Sequenced input: CD8+ T cells sorted from blood. The rearrangement links TRBV9 to TRBJ2-1, with a weak D call TRBD1 (7 bases). This CDR3 is CASSVEGATYNEQFF. DNA of the CDR3: TGTGCCAGCAGCGTGGAGGGGGCAACTTACAATGAGCAGTTCTTC.